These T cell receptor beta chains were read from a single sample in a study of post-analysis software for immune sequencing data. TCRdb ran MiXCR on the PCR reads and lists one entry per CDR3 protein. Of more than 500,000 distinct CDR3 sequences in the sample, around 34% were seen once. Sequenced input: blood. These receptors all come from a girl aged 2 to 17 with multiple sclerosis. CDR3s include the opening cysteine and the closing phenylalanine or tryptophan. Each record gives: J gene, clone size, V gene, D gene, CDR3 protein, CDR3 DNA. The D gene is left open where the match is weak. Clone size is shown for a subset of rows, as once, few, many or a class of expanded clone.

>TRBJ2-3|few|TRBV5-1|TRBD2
CASSPRGGQDTDTQYF
TGTGCCAGCAGCCCAAGGGGAGGGCAGGACACAGATACGCAGTATTTT
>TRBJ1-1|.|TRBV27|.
CASSLSGLGDPEAFF
TGTGCCAGCAGTTTAAGCGGACTGGGGGATCCTGAAGCTTTCTTT
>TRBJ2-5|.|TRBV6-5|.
CASSYSLRGEQYF
TGTGCCAGCAGTTACTCGCTCCGGGGTGAGCAGTACTTC
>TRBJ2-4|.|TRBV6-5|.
CASSYSMPQLASAKNIQYF
TGTGCCAGCAGTTACTCGATGCCACAGTTGGCTTCAGCCAAAAACATTCAGTACTTC
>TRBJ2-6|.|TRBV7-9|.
CASSPNRTLAFVANVLTF
TGTGCCAGCAGCCCCAACAGAACTTTGGCTTTTGTAGCCAACGTCCTGACTTTC
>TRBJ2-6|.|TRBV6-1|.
CAIRGPEGRSGANVLTF
TGTGCCATCAGAGGACCCGAGGGACGTTCTGGGGCCAACGTCCTGACTTTC
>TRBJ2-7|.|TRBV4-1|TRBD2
CAGNFLAGGGYEQYF
TGCGCCGGCAACTTCCTAGCGGGGGGGGGCTACGAGCAGTACTTC
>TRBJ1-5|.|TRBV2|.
CASKAGGSSNQPQHF
TGTGCCAGCAAGGCGGGGGGCTCTAGCAATCAGCCCCAGCATTTT
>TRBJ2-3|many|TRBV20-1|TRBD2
CSARDGTSLEDTQYF
TGCAGTGCTAGAGATGGGACTAGCTTGGAAGATACGCAGTATTTT
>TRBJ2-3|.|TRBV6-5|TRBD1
CASTRDREGDTQYF
TGTGCCAGCACCAGGGACAGGGAGGGGGATACGCAGTATTTT
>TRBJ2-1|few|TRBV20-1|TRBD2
CSARDPTSGHYNEQFF
TGCAGTGCTAGAGATCCCACTAGCGGGCACTACAATGAGCAGTTCTTC
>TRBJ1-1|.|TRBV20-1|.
CSARDLRTLNTEAFF
TGCAGTGCTAGAGATCTAAGGACACTGAACACTGAAGCTTTCTTT
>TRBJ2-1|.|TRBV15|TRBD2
CATSRTTSGGGHEQFF
TGTGCCACCAGCAGAACGACTAGCGGGGGGGGTCATGAGCAGTTCTTC
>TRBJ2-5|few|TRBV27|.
CASSFVGKKETQYF
TGTGCCAGCAGTTTCGTAGGGAAAAAGGAGACCCAGTACTTC
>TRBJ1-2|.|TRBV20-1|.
CSAPITGTEDGYTF
TGCAGTGCGCCCATCACCGGGACTGAAGATGGCTACACCTTC
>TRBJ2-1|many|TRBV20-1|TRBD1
CSARDSRQGPYNEQFF
TGCAGTGCTAGAGATTCCCGACAGGGGCCCTACAATGAGCAGTTCTTC
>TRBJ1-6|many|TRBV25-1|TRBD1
CASSSLAAGGNSPLHF
TGTGCCAGCAGTTCCCTCGCCGCAGGGGGTAATTCACCCCTCCACTTT
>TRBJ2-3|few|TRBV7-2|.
CASSWTDTDTQYF
TGTGCCAGCAGCTGGACAGACACAGATACGCAGTATTTT